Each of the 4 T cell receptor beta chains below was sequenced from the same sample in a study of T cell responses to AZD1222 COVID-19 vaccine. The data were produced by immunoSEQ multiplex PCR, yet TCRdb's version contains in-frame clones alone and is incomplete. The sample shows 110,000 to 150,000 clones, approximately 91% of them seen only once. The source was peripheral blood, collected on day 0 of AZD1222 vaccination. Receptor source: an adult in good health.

CDR3 sequence reads: CASSLTGEGATEAFF. The DNA of the CDR3 is TGTGCCAGCAGCTTGACAGGGGAGGGTGCCACTGAAGCTTTCTTT. V usage is TRBV5-5 and J usage is TRBJ1-1, with 7 bases that match TRBD1. This CDR3 is built from 15 residues. Germline V gene lookup returns CDR1 SGHKS and CDR2 YYEKEE (reference sequence). J was trimmed by 4 bases and V by 1 base; bases with no gene match: 7.

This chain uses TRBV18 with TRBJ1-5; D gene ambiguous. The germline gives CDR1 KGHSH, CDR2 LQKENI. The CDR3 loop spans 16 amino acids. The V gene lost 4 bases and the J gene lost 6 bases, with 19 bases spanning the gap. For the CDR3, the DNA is TGTGCCAGCTCACTGCAGAACGGCTGGGCCGGTCAGCCCCAGCATTTT. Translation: CASSLQNGWAGQPQHF.

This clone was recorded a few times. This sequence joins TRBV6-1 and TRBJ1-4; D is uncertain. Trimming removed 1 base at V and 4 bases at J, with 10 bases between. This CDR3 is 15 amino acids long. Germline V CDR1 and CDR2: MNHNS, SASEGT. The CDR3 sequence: CASSEVARINEKLFF. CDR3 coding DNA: TGTGCCAGCAGTGAAGTGGCGAGAATTAATGAAAAACTGTTTTTT.

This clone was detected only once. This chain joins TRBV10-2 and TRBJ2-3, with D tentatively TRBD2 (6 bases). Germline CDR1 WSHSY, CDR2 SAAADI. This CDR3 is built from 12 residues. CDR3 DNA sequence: TGCGTCTCTCGGGGGAGCACAGATACGCAGTATTTT. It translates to CVSRGSTDTQYF.